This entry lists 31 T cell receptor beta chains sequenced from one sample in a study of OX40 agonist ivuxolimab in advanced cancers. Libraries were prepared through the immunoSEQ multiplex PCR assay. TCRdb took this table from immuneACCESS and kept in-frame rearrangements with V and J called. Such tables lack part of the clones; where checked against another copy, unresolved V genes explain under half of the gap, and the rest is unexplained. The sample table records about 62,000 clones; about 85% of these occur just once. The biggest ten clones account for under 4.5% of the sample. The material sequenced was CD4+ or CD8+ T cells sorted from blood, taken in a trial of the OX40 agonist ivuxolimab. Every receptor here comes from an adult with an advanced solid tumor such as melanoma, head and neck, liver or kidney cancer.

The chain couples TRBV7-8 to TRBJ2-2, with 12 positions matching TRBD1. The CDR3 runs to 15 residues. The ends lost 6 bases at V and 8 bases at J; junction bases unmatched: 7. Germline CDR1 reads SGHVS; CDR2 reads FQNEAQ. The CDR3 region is CASRTGQGASGELFF. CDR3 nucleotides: TGTGCCAGCAGGACGGGACAGGGGGCATCTGGGGAGCTGTTTTTT.

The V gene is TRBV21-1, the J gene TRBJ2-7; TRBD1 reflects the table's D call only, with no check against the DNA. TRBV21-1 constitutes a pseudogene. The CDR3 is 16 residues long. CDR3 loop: CASRASLLTGSYEQYF. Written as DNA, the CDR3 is TGTGCCAGCAGGGCCTCTTTATTGACAGGTTCCTACGAGCAGTACTTC.

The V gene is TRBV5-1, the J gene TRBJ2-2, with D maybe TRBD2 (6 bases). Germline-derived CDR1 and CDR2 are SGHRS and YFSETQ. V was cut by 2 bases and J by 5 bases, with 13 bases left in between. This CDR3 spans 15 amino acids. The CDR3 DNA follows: TGCGCCAGCAGCTTCGGTCCGGGGGATACCGGGGAGCTGTTTTTT. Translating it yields CASSFGPGDTGELFF.

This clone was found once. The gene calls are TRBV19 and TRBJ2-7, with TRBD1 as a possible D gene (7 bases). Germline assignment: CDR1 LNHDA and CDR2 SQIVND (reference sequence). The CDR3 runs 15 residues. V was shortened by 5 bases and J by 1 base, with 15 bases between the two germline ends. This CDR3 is CASSGGRQGSYEQYF. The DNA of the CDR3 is TGTGCCAGTAGTGGGGGGAGACAGGGTTCCTACGAGCAGTACTTC. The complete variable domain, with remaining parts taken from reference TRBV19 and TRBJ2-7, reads DGGITQSPKYLFRKEGQNVTLSCEQNLNHDAMYWYRQDPGQGLRLIYYSQIVNDFQKGDIAEGYSVSREKKESFPLTVTSAQKNPTAFYLCASSGGRQGSYEQYFGPGTRLTVT.

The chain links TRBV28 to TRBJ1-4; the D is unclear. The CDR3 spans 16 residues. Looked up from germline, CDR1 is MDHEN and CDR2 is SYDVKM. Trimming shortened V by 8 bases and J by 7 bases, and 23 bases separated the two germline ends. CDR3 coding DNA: TGTGCCAGCTCCGTTGATTCGGGTATATCTCCTGAAAAACTGTTTTTT. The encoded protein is CASSVDSGISPEKLFF.

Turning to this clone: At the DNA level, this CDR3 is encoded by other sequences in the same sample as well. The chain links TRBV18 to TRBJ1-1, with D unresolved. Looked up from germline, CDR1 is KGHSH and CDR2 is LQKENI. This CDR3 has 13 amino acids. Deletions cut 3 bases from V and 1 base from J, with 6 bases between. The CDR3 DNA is TGTGCCAGCTCACCGGGAGGGAACACTGAAGCTTTCTTT. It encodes CASSPGGNTEAFF.

The CDR3 loop is CASRSPGLAGDTQYF. The CDR3 nucleotides are TGTGCCAGCAGGTCCCCGGGACTAGCGGGGGATACGCAGTATTTT. This chain joins TRBV6-5 and TRBJ2-3, with 13 bases fitting TRBD2. Germline V lookup: CDR1 MNHEY, CDR2 SVGAGI. CDR3 size: 15 residues. V trimming: 6 bases; J trimming: 6 bases; junction bases outside the gene matches: 6.

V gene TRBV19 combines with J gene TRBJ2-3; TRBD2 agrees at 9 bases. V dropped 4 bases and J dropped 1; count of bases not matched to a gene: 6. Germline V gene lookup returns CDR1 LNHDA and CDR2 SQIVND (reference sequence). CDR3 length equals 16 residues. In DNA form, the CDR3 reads TGTGCCAGTAGTAGCGGGGCGGGGGGGCGCACAGATACGCAGTATTTT. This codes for CASSSGAGGRTDTQYF.

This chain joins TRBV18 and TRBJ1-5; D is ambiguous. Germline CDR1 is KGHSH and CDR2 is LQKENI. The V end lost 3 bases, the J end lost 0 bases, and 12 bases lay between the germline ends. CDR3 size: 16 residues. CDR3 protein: CASSPRPGDSNQPQHF. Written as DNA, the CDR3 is TGTGCCAGCTCACCCAGACCCGGGGATAGCAATCAGCCCCAGCATTTT.

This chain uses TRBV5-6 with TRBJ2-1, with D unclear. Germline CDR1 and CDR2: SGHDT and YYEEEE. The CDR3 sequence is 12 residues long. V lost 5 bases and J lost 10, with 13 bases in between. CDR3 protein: CASRDQFGEQFF. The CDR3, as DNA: TGTGCCAGCAGGGATCAGTTCGGCGAGCAGTTCTTC. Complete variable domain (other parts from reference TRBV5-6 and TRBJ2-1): DAGVTQSPTHLIKTRGQQVTLRCSPKSGHDTVSWYQQALGQGPQFIFQYYEEEERQRGNFPDRFSGHQFPNYSSELNVNALLLGDSALYLCASRDQFGEQFFGPGTRLTVL.

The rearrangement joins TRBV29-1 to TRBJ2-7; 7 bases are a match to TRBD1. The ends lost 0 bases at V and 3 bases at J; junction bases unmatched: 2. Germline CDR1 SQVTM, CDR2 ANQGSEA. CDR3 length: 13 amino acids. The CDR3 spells CSVEDRGIYEQYF. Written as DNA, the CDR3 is TGCAGCGTTGAAGACAGGGGGATCTACGAGCAGTACTTC.

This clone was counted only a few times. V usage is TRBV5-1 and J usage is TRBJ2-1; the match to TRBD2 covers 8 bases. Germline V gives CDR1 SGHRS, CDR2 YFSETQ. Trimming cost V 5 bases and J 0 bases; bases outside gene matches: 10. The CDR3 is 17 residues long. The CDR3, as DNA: TGCGCCAGCAGGGCCGAAACCGGGACTAGCTCCTACAATGAGCAGTTCTTC. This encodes CASRAETGTSSYNEQFF.

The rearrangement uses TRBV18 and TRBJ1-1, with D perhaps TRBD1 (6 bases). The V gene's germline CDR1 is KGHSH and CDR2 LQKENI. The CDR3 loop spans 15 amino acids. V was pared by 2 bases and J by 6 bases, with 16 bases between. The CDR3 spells CASSPTNHPGAEAFF. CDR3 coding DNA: TGTGCCAGCTCACCAACTAATCACCCAGGGGCTGAAGCTTTCTTT.

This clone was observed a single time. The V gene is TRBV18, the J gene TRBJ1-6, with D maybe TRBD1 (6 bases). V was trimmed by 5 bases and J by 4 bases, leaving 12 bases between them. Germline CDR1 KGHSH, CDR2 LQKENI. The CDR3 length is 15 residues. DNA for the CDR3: TGTGCCAGCTCAGCCCGGGACACTTATAATTCACCCCTCCACTTT. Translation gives CASSARDTYNSPLHF.

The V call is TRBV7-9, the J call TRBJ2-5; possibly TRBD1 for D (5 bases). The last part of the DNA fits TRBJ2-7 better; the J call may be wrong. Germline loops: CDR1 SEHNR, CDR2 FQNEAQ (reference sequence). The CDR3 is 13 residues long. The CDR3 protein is CASSLAGIYEQYF. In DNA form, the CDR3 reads TGTGCCAGCAGCTTGGCAGGGATCTACGAGCAGTACTTC.

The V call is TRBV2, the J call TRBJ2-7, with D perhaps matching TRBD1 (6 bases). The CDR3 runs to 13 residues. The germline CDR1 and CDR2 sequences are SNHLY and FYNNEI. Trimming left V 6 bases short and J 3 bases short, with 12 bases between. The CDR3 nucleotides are TGTGCCAGCAGGTCAACAGGGAACTACGAGCAGTACTTC. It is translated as CASRSTGNYEQYF.

The CDR3: CASRGPSSNQPQHF. The CDR3 region has the DNA TGTGCCAGCAGAGGACCGAGTTCCAATCAGCCCCAGCATTTT. The gene calls are TRBV28 and TRBJ1-5; D gene unclear. V shed 6 bases and J shed 3 bases, with 12 bases lying between them. This CDR3 is 14 amino acids long. Germline loops: CDR1 MDHEN, CDR2 SYDVKM.

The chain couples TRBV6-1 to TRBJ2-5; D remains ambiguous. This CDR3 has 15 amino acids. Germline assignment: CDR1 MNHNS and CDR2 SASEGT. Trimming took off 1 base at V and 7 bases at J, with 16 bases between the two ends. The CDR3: CASSEGVAPDWTQYF. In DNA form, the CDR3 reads TGTGCCAGCAGTGAAGGGGTAGCCCCAGATTGGACCCAGTACTTC.

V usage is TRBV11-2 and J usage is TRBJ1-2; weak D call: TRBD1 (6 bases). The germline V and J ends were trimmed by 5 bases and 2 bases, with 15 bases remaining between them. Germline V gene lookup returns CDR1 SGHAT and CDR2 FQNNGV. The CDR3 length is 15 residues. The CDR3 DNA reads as TGTGCCAGCAGCCGAGAAGCGACAGGAAACTATGGCTACACCTTC. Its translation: CASSREATGNYGYTF.

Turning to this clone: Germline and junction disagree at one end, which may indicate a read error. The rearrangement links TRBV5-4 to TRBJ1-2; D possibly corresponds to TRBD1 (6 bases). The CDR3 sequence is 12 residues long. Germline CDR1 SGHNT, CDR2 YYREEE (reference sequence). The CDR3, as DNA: TGTGCCAGCAGCTTAGGACAGAGACCGCTTCACTTC. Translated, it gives CASSLGQRPLHF.

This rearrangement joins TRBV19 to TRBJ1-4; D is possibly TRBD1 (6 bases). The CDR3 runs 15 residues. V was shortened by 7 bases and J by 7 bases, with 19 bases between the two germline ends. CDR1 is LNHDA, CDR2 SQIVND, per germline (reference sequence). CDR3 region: CASTPARGPGEKLFF. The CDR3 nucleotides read TGTGCCAGTACCCCCGCCCGGGGGCCCGGTGAAAAACTGTTTTTT.

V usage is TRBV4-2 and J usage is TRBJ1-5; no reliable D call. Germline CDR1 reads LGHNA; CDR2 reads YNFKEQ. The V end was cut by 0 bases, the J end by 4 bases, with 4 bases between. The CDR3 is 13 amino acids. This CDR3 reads CASSQDGNQPQHF. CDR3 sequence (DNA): TGTGCCAGCAGCCAAGACGGGAATCAGCCCCAGCATTTT.

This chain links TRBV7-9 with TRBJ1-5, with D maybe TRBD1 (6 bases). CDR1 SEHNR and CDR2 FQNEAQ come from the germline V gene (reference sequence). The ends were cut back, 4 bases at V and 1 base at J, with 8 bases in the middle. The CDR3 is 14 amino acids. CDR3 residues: CASSSGQSNQPQHF. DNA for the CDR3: TGTGCCAGCAGCTCGGGACAAAGCAATCAGCCCCAGCATTTT.

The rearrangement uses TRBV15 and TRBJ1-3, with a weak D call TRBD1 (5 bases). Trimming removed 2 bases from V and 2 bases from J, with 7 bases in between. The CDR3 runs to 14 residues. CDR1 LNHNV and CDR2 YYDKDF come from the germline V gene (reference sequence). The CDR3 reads CATSRRGAGNTIYF. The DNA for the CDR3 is TGTGCCACCAGCAGACGAGGGGCTGGAAACACCATATATTTT. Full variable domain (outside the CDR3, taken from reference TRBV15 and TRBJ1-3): DAMVIQNPRYQVTQFGKPVTLSCSQTLNHNVMYWYQQKSSQAPKLLFHYYDKDFNNEADTPDNFQSRRPNTSFCFLDIRSPGLGDTAMYLCATSRRGAGNTIYFGEGSWLTVV.

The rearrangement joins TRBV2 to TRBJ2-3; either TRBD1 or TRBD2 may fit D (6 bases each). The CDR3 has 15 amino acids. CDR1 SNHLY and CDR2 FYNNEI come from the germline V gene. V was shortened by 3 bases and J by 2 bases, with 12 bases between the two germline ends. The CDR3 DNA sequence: TGTGCCAGCAGTGAGGGGGCGGGGCTCACAGATACGCAGTATTTT. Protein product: CASSEGAGLTDTQYF.

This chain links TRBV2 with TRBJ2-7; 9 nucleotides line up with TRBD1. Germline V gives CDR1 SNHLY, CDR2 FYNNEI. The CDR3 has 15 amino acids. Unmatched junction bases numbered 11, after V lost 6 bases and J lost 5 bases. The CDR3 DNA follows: TGTGCCAGCAGACAGGACAGGGGACCTCCCCACGAGCAGTACTTC. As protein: CASRQDRGPPHEQYF.

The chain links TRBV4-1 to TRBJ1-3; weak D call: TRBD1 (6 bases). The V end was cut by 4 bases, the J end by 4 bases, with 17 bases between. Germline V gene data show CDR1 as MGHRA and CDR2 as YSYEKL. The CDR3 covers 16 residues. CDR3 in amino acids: CASSRGPGVTGNTIYF. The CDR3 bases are TGCGCCAGCAGCCGGGGGCCAGGGGTAACGGGAAACACCATATATTTT.

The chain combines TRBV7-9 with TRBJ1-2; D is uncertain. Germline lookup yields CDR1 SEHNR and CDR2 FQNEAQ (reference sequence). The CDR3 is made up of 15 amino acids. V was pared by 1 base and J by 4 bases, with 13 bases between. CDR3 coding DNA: TGTGCCAGCAGCTTAGGCGGGGAGGTCGCCTATGGCTACACCTTC. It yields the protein CASSLGGEVAYGYTF. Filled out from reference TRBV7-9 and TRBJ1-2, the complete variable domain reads DTGVSQNPRHKITKRGQNVTFRCDPISEHNRLYWYRQTLGQGPEFLTYFQNEAQLEKSRLLSDRFSAERPKGSFSTLEIQRTEQGDSAMYLCASSLGGEVAYGYTFGSGTRLTVV.

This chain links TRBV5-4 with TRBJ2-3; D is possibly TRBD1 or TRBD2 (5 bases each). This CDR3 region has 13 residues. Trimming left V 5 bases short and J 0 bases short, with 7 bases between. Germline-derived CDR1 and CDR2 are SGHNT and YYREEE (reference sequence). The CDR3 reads CASSRDSTDTQYF. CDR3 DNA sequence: TGTGCCAGCAGTCGGGACAGCACAGATACGCAGTATTTT.

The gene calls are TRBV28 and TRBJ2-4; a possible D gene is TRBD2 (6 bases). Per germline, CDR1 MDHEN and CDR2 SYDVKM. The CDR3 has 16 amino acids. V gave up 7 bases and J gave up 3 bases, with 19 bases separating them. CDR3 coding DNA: TGTGCCAGCACCCCCCGGCGTAGGAGGGACAAAAACATTCAGTACTTC. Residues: CASTPRRRRDKNIQYF.

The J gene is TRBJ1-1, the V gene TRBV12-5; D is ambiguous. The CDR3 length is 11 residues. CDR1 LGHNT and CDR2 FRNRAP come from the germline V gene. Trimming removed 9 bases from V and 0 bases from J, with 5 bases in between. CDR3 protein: CASSMNTEAFF. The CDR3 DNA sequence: TGTGCTAGCTCTATGAACACTGAAGCTTTCTTT.